Below, 7 T cell receptor beta chains from the same sample are listed, as sequenced in a study of T cell responses to AZD1222 COVID-19 vaccine. Some clones are missing from TCRdb's copy, which holds only in-frame ones; the method was immunoSEQ multiplex PCR. The sample has 95,000 to 150,000 clones; approximately 90% are singletons. The source was peripheral blood, collected on day 0 of AZD1222 vaccination. These receptors came from an adult in good health.

The genes are TRBV19 and TRBJ2-2; no reliable D call. V was cut by 2 bases and J by 0 bases, with 10 bases left in between. The CDR3 is made up of 16 amino acids. Germline V gives CDR1 LNHDA, CDR2 SQIVND (reference sequence). Here the CDR3 reads CASSILRSANTGELFF. In DNA, the CDR3 is TGTGCCAGTAGTATACTACGATCCGCGAACACCGGGGAGCTGTTTTTT.

The rearrangement uses TRBV24-1 and TRBJ2-5, with a possible D match to TRBD1 (5 bases). This CDR3 spans 12 amino acids. The germline V gene encodes CDR1 KGHDR and CDR2 SFDVKD. The V end was cut by 9 bases, the J end by 4 bases, with 11 bases between. CDR3 loop: CATGASSETQYF. CDR3 DNA: TGTGCCACCGGGGCTTCCTCAGAGACCCAGTACTTC.

The CDR3 is CASSESSATYEQYF. In DNA form, the CDR3 reads TGCGCCAGCAGTGAGTCGAGCGCTACCTACGAGCAGTACTTC. This chain uses TRBV10-1 with TRBJ2-7; no clear D. The V end lost 0 bases, the J end lost 2 bases, and 8 bases lay between the germline ends. Per the germline V gene, CDR1 is WNHNN and CDR2 is SYGVQD (reference sequence). This CDR3 has 14 amino acids.

The chain has TRBV7-8 and TRBJ1-1; D is possibly TRBD1 (6 bases). The CDR3 covers 16 residues. Germline V CDR1 and CDR2: SGHVS, FQNEAQ. The V end was cut by 5 bases, the J end by 2 bases, with 18 bases between. CDR3 region: CASSRTLMDRNTEAFF. The DNA for the CDR3 is TGTGCCAGCAGCCGGACCCTAATGGACAGAAACACTGAAGCTTTCTTT. Variable domain in full (rest from reference TRBV7-8 and TRBJ1-1): GAGVSQSPRYKVAKRGQDVALRCDPISGHVSLFWYQQALGQGPEFLTYFQNEAQLDKSGLPSDRFFAERPEGSVSTLKIQRTQQEDSAVYLCASSRTLMDRNTEAFFGQGTRLTVV.

This chain connects TRBV6-6 to TRBJ2-3; 7 bases fit TRBD2. After removal of 7 bases from V and 5 bases from J, the junction contained 9 bases not matched to a gene. CDR1 is MNHNY and CDR2 is SVGAGI in the germline V gene (reference sequence). This CDR3 is built from 14 residues. The CDR3 DNA reads as TGTGCCAGCACCCGTCTCGGGGAGGGAGATACGCAGTATTTT. Encoded protein: CASTRLGEGDTQYF.

The gene calls are TRBV3-1 (or the pseudogene TRBV3-2) and TRBJ2-2; no definite D call. V was clipped by 0 bases and J by 2 bases, with 7 bases between them. Germline-derived CDR1 and CDR2 are LGHDT and YNNKEL (reference sequence). The CDR3 extends over 15 amino acids. The DNA of the CDR3 is TGTGCCAGCAGCCAAGATGCTAGAAACACCGGGGAGCTGTTTTTT. It translates to CASSQDARNTGELFF.

This rearrangement joins TRBV5-8 to TRBJ2-6; D gene unclear. The CDR3 sequence is 15 residues long. The ends were cut back, 2 bases at V and 2 bases at J, with 8 bases in the middle. The germline gives CDR1 SGHTS, CDR2 YDEGEE. The CDR3 protein is CASSLKAAGANVLTF. The CDR3 region has the DNA TGTGCCAGCAGCTTAAAGGCTGCTGGGGCCAACGTCCTGACTTTC.